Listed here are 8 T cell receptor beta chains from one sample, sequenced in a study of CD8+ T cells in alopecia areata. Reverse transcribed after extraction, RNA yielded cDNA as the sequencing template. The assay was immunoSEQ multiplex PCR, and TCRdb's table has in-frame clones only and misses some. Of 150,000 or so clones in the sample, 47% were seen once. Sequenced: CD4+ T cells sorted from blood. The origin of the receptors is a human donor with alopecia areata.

CDR3 in DNA: TGTGCCTCTGATGCTAGCTCTGGGGCCAACGTCCTGACTTTC. Translation gives CASDASSGANVLTF. The chain has TRBV19 and TRBJ2-6; D gene uncertain. Trimming took 11 bases from V and 0 from J, leaving 11 bases between them. CDR3 length: 14 residues. The germline V gene encodes CDR1 LNHDA and CDR2 SQIVND (reference sequence).

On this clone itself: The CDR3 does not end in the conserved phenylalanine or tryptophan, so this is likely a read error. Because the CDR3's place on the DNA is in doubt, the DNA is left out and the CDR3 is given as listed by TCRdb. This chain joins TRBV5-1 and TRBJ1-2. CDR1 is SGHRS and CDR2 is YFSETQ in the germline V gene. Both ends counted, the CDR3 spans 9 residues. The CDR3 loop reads CASSWRGVL.

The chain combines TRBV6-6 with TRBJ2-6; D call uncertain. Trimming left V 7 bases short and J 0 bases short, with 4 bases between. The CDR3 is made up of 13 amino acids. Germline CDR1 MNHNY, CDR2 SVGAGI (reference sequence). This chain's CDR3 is CASTLSGANVLTF. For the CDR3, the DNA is TGTGCCAGCACTCTCTCTGGGGCCAACGTCCTGACTTTC.

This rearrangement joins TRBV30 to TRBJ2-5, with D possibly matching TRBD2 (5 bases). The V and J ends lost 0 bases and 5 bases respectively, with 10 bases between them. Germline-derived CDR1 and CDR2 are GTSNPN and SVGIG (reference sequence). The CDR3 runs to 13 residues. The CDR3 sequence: CAWSVLVTETQYF. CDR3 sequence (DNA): TGTGCCTGGAGTGTACTAGTAACGGAGACCCAGTACTTC.

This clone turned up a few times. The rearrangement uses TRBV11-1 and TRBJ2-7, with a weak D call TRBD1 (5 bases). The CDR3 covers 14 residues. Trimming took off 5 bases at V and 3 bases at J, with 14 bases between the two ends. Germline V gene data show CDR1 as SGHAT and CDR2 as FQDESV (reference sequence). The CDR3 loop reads CASSRTTGDYEQYF. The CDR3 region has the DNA TGTGCCAGCAGCCGGACAACTGGGGACTACGAGCAGTACTTC.

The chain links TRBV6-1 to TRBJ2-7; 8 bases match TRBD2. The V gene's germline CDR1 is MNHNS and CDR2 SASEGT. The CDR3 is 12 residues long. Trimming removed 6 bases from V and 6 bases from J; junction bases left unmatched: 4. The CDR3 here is CASRREAGEQYF. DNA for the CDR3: TGTGCCAGCAGGCGGGAGGCTGGCGAGCAGTACTTC.

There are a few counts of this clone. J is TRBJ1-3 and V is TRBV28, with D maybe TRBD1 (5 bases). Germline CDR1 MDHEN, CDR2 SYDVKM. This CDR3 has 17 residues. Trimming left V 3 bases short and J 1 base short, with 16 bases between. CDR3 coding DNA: TGTGCCAGCAGTTTTGGTCCTACAGGTACTTCTGGAAACACCATATATTTT. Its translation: CASSFGPTGTSGNTIYF.

CDR3 bases: TGTGCCAGCAGGGCACTAGCGGGAAACACCGGGGAGCTGTTTTTT. This gives the protein CASRALAGNTGELFF. V is TRBV6-4 and J is TRBJ2-2; TRBD2 aligns across 10 bases. J was trimmed by 2 bases and V by 6 bases; bases with no gene match: 3. Germline assignment: CDR1 MRHNA and CDR2 SNTAGT. The CDR3 runs 15 residues.